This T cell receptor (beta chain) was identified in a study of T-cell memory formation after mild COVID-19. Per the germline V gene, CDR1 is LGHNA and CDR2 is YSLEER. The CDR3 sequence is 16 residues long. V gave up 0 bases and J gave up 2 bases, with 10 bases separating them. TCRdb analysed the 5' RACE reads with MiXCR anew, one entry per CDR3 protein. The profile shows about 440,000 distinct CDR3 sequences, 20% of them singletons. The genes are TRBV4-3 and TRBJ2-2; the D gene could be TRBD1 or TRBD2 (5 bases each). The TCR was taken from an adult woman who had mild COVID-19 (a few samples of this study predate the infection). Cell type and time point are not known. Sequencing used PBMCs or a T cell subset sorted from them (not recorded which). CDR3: CASSQDVRGNTGELFF. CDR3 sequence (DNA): TGCGCCAGCAGCCAAGATGTGAGGGGTAACACCGGGGAGCTGTTTTTT.